Listed here are 26 T cell receptor beta chains from one sample, sequenced in a study of CD8 T cells in ankylosing spondylitis (dated by TCRdb to the late 2010s). The method behind the library was 5' RACE. The listed sequencing device is Illumina HiSeq 2500. Clones were called with MiXCR by TCRdb after fastp trimmed the public reads at Q25, and only in-frame beta chains were retained. Entries are consolidated by CDR3 protein sequence, retaining the most common genes and DNA. In all, the sample holds 200,000 to 300,000 distinct CDR3 sequences, and more than 9% of those were seen once. The top ten clonotypes cover approximately 2.5% of the sample. The sample was blood, either unsorted or a sorted T cell fraction (not recorded which). The receptors here all came from a male donor with ankylosing spondylitis or in good health (not recorded which).

This clonotype was observed many times. The chain joins TRBV20-1 to TRBJ1-1, with a possible D match to TRBD1 (5 bases). Trimming took off 3 bases at V and 2 bases at J, with 13 bases between the two ends. This CDR3 is 14 amino acids long. Germline assignment: CDR1 DFQATT and CDR2 SNEGSKA (reference sequence). The CDR3 spells CSASRRRTNTEAFF. The CDR3 bases are TGCAGTGCTAGCCGTAGACGGACAAACACTGAAGCTTTCTTT.

The CDR3 DNA sequence: TGCAGTGCTAGGGTTCTAGCGGGGCCGCTCACCTACAATGAGCAGTTCTTC. Amino acid sequence: CSARVLAGPLTYNEQFF. The chain carries TRBV20-1 and TRBJ2-1; 9 nucleotides agree with TRBD2. Germline V lookup: CDR1 DFQATT, CDR2 SNEGSKA (reference sequence). The CDR3 has 17 amino acids. The V and J ends lost 3 bases and 2 bases, in that order; junction bases with no gene match: 11.

This chain links TRBV6-1 with TRBJ2-1; D unclear. Trimming removed 3 bases from V and 2 bases from J, with 17 bases in between. In germline, CDR1 is MNHNS, CDR2 SASEGT. The CDR3 extends over 17 amino acids. CDR3 DNA sequence: TGTGCCAGCAGTGATGAAAGGGCGGCTGCCGCCTACAATGAGCAGTTCTTC. Residues: CASSDERAAAAYNEQFF.

This clonotype has at least ten counts. The chain is built from TRBV11-2 and TRBJ2-6; 9 nucleotides align to TRBD2. This CDR3 has 17 residues. The trim removed 7 bases at V and 2 bases at J, leaving 9 bases unmatched. CDR1 is SGHAT, CDR2 FQNNGV, per germline. CDR3 loop: CASTIRREGTGANVLTF. The CDR3 DNA reads as TGTGCCAGCACCATAAGGCGGGAGGGCACTGGGGCCAACGTCCTGACTTTC.

This clonotype occurred many times. J is TRBJ1-1 and V is TRBV5-1; no firm D call. Trimming removed 0 bases from V and 3 bases from J, with 6 bases in between. This CDR3 spans 13 amino acids. CDR1 is SGHRS and CDR2 is YFSETQ in the germline V gene. The CDR3 loop is CASSLETYTEAFF. CDR3 bases: TGCGCCAGCAGCTTGGAGACCTACACTGAAGCTTTCTTT.

This clonotype was observed at least ten times. The genes are TRBV6-1 and TRBJ2-5; 8 bases agree with TRBD1. The CDR3 is made up of 15 amino acids. V shed 5 bases, J shed 5 bases, and the junction held 10 bases outside the gene matches. The germline gives CDR1 MNHNS, CDR2 SASEGT. The CDR3 reads CASSPTDRGVETQYF. DNA for the CDR3: TGTGCCAGCAGTCCTACTGACAGGGGCGTGGAGACCCAGTACTTC.

At least ten counts were recorded for this clonotype. The rearrangement links TRBV6-5 to TRBJ2-7; possible D gene TRBD1, 5 bases. Germline V gives CDR1 MNHEY, CDR2 SVGAGI. The V end was cut by 4 bases, the J end by 6 bases, with 13 bases between. The CDR3 runs 13 residues. The CDR3 bases are TGTGCCAGCAGTTTCGCCCAGGGTGGCGAGCAGTACTTC. Translation: CASSFAQGGEQYF.

This clonotype was seen repeatedly, ten times or more. The chain carries TRBV28 and TRBJ2-3; D remains ambiguous. Per germline, CDR1 MDHEN and CDR2 SYDVKM. V gave up 2 bases and J gave up 5 bases, with 14 bases separating them. The CDR3 totals 15 residues. This chain's CDR3 is CASSLGMARGDTQYF. Here the CDR3 DNA reads TGTGCCAGCAGTTTAGGGATGGCCCGCGGAGATACGCAGTATTTT.

CDR3 protein: CAWSVLSPDTQYF. The CDR3 DNA reads as TGTGCCTGGAGTGTACTTTCCCCAGATACGCAGTATTTT. V and J are TRBV30 and TRBJ2-3; no definite D call. Germline CDR1 is GTSNPN and CDR2 is SVGIG (reference sequence). The CDR3 runs to 13 residues. Trimming removed 0 bases from V and 4 bases from J, with 8 bases in between.

Ten or more counts support this clonotype. The V call is TRBV20-1, the J call TRBJ1-2; D unresolved. The CDR3 spans 12 residues. V lost 3 bases and J lost 3, with 8 bases in between. Germline V lookup: CDR1 DFQATT, CDR2 SNEGSKA (reference sequence). The CDR3 coding sequence is TGCAGTGCTAGGGGGTCCCACTATGGCTACACCTTC. This translates into CSARGSHYGYTF.

The chain is built from TRBV20-1 and TRBJ2-3, with 7 bases that match TRBD2. V was pared by 3 bases and J by 2 bases, with 14 bases of the junction left unmatched. CDR1 is DFQATT, CDR2 SNEGSKA, per germline (reference sequence). There are 17 residues in the CDR3. The CDR3 loop reads CSASPGRGELPTDTQYF. The CDR3 DNA sequence: TGCAGTGCTAGCCCCGGTCGGGGGGAGCTGCCCACAGATACGCAGTATTTT.

In its sample, this clonotype was seen many times. This chain joins TRBV29-1 and TRBJ2-5, with 7 bases that match TRBD1. The trim removed 3 bases at V and 5 bases at J, leaving 3 bases unmatched. This CDR3 has 12 amino acids. Germline V lookup: CDR1 SQVTM, CDR2 ANQGSEA. The DNA for the CDR3 is TGCAGCGTTGAGTACAGGGGTGAGACCCAGTACTTC. Protein product: CSVEYRGETQYF.

This clonotype came up many times. The chain links TRBV3-1 to TRBJ2-7, with a tentative D call TRBD1 (6 bases). Per the germline V gene, CDR1 is LGHDT and CDR2 is YNNKEL (reference sequence). Trimming pared 7 bases from V and 0 bases from J, leaving 10 bases between. The CDR3 totals 13 residues. The CDR3 DNA follows: TGTGCCAGCACGGACAGCCTCTCCTACGAGCAGTACTTC. This encodes CASTDSLSYEQYF.

This clonotype was seen ten or more times. This chain uses TRBV5-1 with TRBJ2-2; TRBD2 agrees at 10 bases. The germline V gene encodes CDR1 SGHRS and CDR2 YFSETQ. The CDR3 extends over 18 amino acids. V was clipped by 0 bases and J by 0 bases; unmatched bases: 5. CDR3 sequence: CASSLETSGASNTGELFF. In DNA, the CDR3 is TGCGCCAGCAGCTTGGAAACTAGCGGGGCTTCGAACACCGGGGAGCTGTTTTTT.

This clonotype was observed many times. The V call is TRBV7-2, the J call TRBJ2-1; 8 bases map to TRBD1. Germline assignment: CDR1 SGHTA and CDR2 FQGNSA. Trimming removed 6 bases from V and 4 bases from J; junction bases left unmatched: 5. The CDR3 covers 14 residues. The CDR3 region has the DNA TGTGCCAGCAGGAACAGGGGGGAATACAATGAGCAGTTCTTC. Protein sequence: CASRNRGEYNEQFF.

In its sample, this clonotype was seen many times. V is TRBV12-3 or TRBV12-4 and J is TRBJ2-3; TRBD1 is a possible D gene (5 bases). The V end was cut by 6 bases, the J end by 1 base, with 20 bases between. The CDR3 totals 17 residues. The CDR3 here is CASSHSETVRGTDTQYF. CDR3 coding DNA: TGTGCCAGCAGCCACTCAGAGACAGTCCGTGGCACAGATACGCAGTATTTT.

This chain joins TRBV29-1 and TRBJ2-7; 7 bases map to TRBD1. Germline V lookup: CDR1 SQVTM, CDR2 ANQGSEA. V lost 7 bases to trimming and J lost 4 bases; unmatched junction nucleotides: 13. The CDR3 covers 14 residues. The CDR3 loop is CSAFLPGQPYEQYF. The CDR3, as DNA: TGCAGCGCCTTTCTCCCGGGACAGCCATACGAGCAGTACTTC.

The V gene is TRBV4-1, the J gene TRBJ2-2; weak D call: TRBD1 (6 bases). Trimming pared 0 bases from V and 4 bases from J, leaving 12 bases between. The CDR3 loop spans 16 amino acids. Germline loops: CDR1 MGHRA, CDR2 YSYEKL. The CDR3 region has the DNA TGCGCCAGCAGCCAAGAAGGGGGAGTGGGCACCGGGGAGCTGTTTTTT. Its protein is CASSQEGGVGTGELFF.

This clonotype has a handful of counts. This chain joins TRBV5-1 and TRBJ2-2; D is possibly TRBD1 (6 bases). The V end lost 4 bases, the J end lost 0 bases, and 10 bases lay between the germline ends. Germline V gives CDR1 SGHRS, CDR2 YFSETQ. There are 15 residues in the CDR3. CDR3 coding DNA: TGCGCCAGCAGCGCCGGGACAACGAACACCGGGGAGCTGTTTTTT. This sequence encodes CASSAGTTNTGELFF. The full variable domain, rest sourced from reference TRBV5-1 and TRBJ2-2, is KAGVTQTPRYLIKTRGQQVTLSCSPISGHRSVSWYQQTPGQGLQFLFEYFSETQRNKGNFPGRFSGRQFSNSRSEMNVSTLELGDSALYLCASSAGTTNTGELFFGEGSRLTVL.

This clonotype came up many times. The chain combines TRBV30 with TRBJ2-3; D call uncertain. V was pared by 3 bases and J by 5 bases, with 18 bases between. In germline, CDR1 is GTSNPN, CDR2 SVGIG (reference sequence). This CDR3 spans 15 amino acids. The CDR3 spells CAWSKPRRRGDTQYF. CDR3 bases: TGTGCCTGGAGCAAACCCCGACGGCGAGGAGATACGCAGTATTTT.

This clonotype was observed many times. The rearrangement uses TRBV28 and TRBJ1-5, with unresolved D. The CDR3 length is 17 residues. Germline lookup yields CDR1 MDHEN and CDR2 SYDVKM. V was shortened by 4 bases and J by 0 bases, with 16 bases between the two germline ends. The CDR3 region is CASSSTVQFNSNQPQHF. DNA for the CDR3: TGTGCCAGCAGTTCCACTGTCCAGTTTAATAGCAATCAGCCCCAGCATTTT.

This clonotype was seen repeatedly, ten times or more. The gene calls are TRBV5-1 and TRBJ2-5; D uncertain. V was cut by 3 bases and J by 1 base, with 10 bases left in between. The germline CDR1 and CDR2 sequences are SGHRS and YFSETQ. The CDR3 length is 14 residues. The chain's CDR3 is CASSSGLGQETQYF. DNA of the CDR3: TGCGCCAGCAGCTCCGGGTTGGGCCAAGAGACCCAGTACTTC.

This clonotype has ten or more counts. V and J are TRBV20-1 and TRBJ2-7, with 11 nucleotides matching TRBD2. Germline lookup yields CDR1 DFQATT and CDR2 SNEGSKA (reference sequence). Germline trimming cut 5 bases from V and 2 bases from J; bases unmatched to any gene: 5. This CDR3 comprises 14 residues. The CDR3, as DNA: TGCAGTGCTGAATCACTAGCGGGAGCCTACGAGCAGTACTTC. It codes for CSAESLAGAYEQYF.

The rearrangement links TRBV5-8 to TRBJ1-2; D unresolved. Between the trimmed V and J ends, which lost 4 bases and 5 bases, there was a span of 18 bases. The CDR3 totals 15 residues. Germline V gene sequence: CDR1 SGHTS, CDR2 YDEGEE. The CDR3 reads CASSNDRGVGYGYTF. DNA for the CDR3: TGTGCCAGCAGCAATGACCGGGGTGTAGGATATGGCTACACCTTC.

This clonotype was detected many times. The DNA for the CDR3 is TGTGCCAGTTCCTATATTACTCAGCCCCAGCATTTT. Translated, it gives CASSYITQPQHF. The rearrangement uses TRBV19 and TRBJ1-5; D not resolved. Trimming pared 8 bases from V and 6 bases from J, leaving 11 bases between. The CDR3 sequence is 12 residues long. Germline V gene sequence: CDR1 LNHDA, CDR2 SQIVND (reference sequence).

V gene TRBV20-1 combines with J gene TRBJ1-1; 9 nucleotides line up with TRBD1. With V trimmed by 6 bases and J by 1 base, 9 bases remained unmatched. This CDR3 comprises 15 residues. Per germline, CDR1 DFQATT and CDR2 SNEGSKA (reference sequence). In DNA, the CDR3 is TGCAGTGCGAGGGACAGGGACTTCGGGAACACTGAAGCTTTCTTT. This sequence encodes CSARDRDFGNTEAFF.